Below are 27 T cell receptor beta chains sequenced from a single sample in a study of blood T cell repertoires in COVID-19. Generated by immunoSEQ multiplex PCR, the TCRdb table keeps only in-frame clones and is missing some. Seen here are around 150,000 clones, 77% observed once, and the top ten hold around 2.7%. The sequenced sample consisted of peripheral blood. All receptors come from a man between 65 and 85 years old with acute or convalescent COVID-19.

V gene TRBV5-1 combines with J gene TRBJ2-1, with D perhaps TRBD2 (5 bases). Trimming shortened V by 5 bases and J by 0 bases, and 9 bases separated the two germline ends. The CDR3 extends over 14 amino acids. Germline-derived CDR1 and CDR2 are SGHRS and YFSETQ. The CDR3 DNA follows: TGCGCCAGCAGAGCGGTGAGCTCCTACAATGAGCAGTTCTTC. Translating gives CASRAVSSYNEQFF.

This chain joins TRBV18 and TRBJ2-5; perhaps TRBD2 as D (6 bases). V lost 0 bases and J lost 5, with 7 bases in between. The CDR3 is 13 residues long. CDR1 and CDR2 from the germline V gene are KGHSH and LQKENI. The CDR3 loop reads CASSPPAGETQYF. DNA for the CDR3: TGTGCCAGCTCACCACCCGCGGGGGAGACCCAGTACTTC.

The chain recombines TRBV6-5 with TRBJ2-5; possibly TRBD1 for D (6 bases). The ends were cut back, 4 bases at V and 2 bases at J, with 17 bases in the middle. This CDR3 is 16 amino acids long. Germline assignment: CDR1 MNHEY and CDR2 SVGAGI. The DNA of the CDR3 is TGTGCCAGCAGTTCCGAACCTTTGGGACAACAAGAGACCCAGTACTTC. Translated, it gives CASSSEPLGQQETQYF.

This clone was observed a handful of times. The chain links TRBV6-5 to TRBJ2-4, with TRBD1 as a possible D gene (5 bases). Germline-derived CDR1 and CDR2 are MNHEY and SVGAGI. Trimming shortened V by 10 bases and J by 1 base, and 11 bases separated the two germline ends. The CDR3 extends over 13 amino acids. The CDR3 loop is CATSGLAKNIQYF. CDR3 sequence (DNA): TGTGCCACCTCAGGGCTTGCCAAAAACATTCAGTACTTC.

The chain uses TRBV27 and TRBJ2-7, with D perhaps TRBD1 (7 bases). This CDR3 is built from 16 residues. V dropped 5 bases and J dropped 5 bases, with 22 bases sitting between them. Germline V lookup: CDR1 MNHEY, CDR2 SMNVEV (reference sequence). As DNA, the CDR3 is TGTGCCAGCAGTCCCCGTCCCGGCGGAGGGGGCGACGAGCAGTACTTC. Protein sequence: CASSPRPGGGGDEQYF.

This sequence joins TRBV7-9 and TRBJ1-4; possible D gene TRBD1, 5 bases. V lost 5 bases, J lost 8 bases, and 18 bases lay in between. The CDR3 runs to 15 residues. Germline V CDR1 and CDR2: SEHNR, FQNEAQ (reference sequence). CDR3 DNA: TGTGCCAGCAGCCCAGCGGGCAGGGTCGGCGAAAAACTGTTTTTT. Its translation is CASSPAGRVGEKLFF.

CDR3 amino acids: CASGSPQGARDEAFF. CDR3 sequence (DNA): TGTGCTAGTGGTTCACCACAGGGAGCGAGAGATGAAGCTTTCTTT. The chain recombines TRBV12-5 with TRBJ1-1; maybe TRBD1 (6 bases). Trimming left V 4 bases short and J 7 bases short, with 19 bases between. This CDR3 spans 15 amino acids. Per the germline V gene, CDR1 is LGHNT and CDR2 is FRNRAP.

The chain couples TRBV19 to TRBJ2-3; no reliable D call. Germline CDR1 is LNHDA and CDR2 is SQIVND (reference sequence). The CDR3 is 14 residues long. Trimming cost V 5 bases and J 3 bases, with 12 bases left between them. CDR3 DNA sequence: TGTGCCAGTAGTTTGCGAGCCCAAACAGATACGCAGTATTTT. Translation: CASSLRAQTDTQYF.

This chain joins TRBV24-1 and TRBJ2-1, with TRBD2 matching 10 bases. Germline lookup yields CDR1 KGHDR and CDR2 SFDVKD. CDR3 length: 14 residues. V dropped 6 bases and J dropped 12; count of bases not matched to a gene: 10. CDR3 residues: CATSTEGLALGQFF. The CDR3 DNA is TGTGCCACCAGTACGGAGGGACTAGCGCTCGGGCAGTTCTTC.

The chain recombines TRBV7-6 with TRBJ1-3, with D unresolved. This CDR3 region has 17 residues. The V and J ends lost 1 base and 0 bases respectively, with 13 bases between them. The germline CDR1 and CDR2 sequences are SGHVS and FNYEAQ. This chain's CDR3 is CASSLVTPESSGNTIYF. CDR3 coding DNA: TGTGCCAGCAGCTTAGTAACCCCGGAGTCCTCTGGAAACACCATATATTTT.

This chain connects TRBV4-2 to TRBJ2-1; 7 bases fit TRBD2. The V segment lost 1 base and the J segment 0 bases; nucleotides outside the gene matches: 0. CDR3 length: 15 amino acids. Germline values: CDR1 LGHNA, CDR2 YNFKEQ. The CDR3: CASSQGGSSYNEQFF. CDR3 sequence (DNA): TGTGCCAGCAGCCAAGGCGGGAGCTCCTACAATGAGCAGTTCTTC.

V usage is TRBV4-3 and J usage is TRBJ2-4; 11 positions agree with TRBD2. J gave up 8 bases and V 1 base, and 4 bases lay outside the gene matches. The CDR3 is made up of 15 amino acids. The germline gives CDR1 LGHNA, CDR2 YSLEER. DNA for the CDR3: TGCGCCAGCAGCCAAGGCCAACTAGCGGGAGACATTCAGTACTTC. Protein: CASSQGQLAGDIQYF.

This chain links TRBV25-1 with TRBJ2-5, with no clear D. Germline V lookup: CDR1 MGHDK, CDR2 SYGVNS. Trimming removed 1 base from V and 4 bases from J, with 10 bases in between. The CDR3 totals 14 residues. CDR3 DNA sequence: TGTGCCAGCAGTGAATTTCCGGGTCGAGAGACCCAGTACTTC. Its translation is CASSEFPGRETQYF.

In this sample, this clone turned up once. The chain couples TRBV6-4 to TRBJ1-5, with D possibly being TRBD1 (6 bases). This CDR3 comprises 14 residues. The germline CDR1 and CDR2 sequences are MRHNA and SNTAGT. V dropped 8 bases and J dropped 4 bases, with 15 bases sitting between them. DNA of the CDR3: TGTGCCAGCCATCCGACAGGCACAAATCAGCCCCAGCATTTT. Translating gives CASHPTGTNQPQHF.

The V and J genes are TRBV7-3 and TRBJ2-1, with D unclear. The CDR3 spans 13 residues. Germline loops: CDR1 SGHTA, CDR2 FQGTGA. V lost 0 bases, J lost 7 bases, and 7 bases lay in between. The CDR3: CASSLTEKNEQFF. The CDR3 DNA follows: TGTGCCAGCAGCTTAACGGAGAAGAATGAGCAGTTCTTC.

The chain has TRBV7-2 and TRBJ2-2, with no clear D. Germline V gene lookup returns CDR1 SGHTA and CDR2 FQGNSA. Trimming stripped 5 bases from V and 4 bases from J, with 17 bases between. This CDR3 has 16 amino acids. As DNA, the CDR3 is TGTGCCAGCAGCACAAGAGGCGGAACCATCACCGGGGAGCTGTTTTTT. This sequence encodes CASSTRGGTITGELFF.

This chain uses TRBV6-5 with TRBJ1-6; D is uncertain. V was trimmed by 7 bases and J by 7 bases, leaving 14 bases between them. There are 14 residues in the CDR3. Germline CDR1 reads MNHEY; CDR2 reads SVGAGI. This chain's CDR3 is CASTEGLGNSPLHF. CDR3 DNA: TGTGCCAGCACCGAGGGTTTAGGGAATTCACCCCTCCACTTT.

CDR3 nucleotides: TGTGCCAGCAGCGTAGTGGTCAGCGGAAATACGCAGTATTTT. Its protein is CASSVVVSGNTQYF. The rearrangement joins TRBV9 to TRBJ2-3; weak D call: TRBD2 (5 bases). From germline, CDR1 is SGDLS and CDR2 YYNGEE. This CDR3 is 14 amino acids long. The germline V and J ends were trimmed by 0 bases and 7 bases, with 12 bases remaining between them.

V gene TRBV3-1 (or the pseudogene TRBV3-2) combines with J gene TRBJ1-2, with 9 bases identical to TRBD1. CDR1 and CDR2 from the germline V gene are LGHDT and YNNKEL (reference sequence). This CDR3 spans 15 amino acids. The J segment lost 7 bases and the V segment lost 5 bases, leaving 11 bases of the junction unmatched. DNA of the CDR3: TGTGCCAGCAGCGACATCGGGACAGGGAAGCCTGGCTACACCTTC. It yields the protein CASSDIGTGKPGYTF.

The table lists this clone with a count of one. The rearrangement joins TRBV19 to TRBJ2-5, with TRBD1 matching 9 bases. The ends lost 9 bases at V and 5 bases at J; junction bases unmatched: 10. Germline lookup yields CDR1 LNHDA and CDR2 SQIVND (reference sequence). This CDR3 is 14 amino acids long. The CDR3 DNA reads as TGTGCCAGCAGTCTACAGGGGGCTCGGGAGACCCAGTACTTC. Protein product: CASSLQGARETQYF.

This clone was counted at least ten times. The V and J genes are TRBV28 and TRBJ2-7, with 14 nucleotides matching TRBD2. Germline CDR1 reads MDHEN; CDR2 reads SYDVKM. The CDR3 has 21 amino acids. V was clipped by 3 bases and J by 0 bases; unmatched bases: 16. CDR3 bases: TGTGCCAGCAGTTTCCTACCCGGAGGGACTAGCGGGAGCGTAGGCTCCTACGAGCAGTACTTC. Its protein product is CASSFLPGGTSGSVGSYEQYF. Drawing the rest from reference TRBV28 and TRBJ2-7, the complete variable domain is DVKVTQSSRYLVKRTGEKVFLECVQDMDHENMFWYRQDPGLGLRLIYFSYDVKMKEKGDIPEGYSVSREKKERFSLILESASTNQTSMYLCASSFLPGGTSGSVGSYEQYFGPGTRLTVT.

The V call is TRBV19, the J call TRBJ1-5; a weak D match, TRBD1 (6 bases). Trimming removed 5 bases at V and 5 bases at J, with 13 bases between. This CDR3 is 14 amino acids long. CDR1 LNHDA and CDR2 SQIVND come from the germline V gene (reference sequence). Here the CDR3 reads CASSVDSSYQPQHF. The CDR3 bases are TGTGCCAGTAGTGTGGACAGCTCCTATCAGCCCCAGCATTTT.

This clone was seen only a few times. The CDR3 loop is CASSADRGQETQYF. CDR3 bases: TGTGCCAGCAGCGCGGACAGGGGGCAGGAGACCCAGTACTTC. The V and J genes are TRBV7-2 and TRBJ2-5, with 11 bases identical to TRBD1. CDR1 and CDR2 from the germline V gene are SGHTA and FQGNSA. The CDR3 has 14 residues. The trim removed 5 bases at V and 5 bases at J, leaving 4 bases unmatched.

This chain's CDR3 is CASSFDREQYF. In nucleotides, the CDR3 is TGTGCCAGCAGTTTCGACAGAGAGCAGTACTTC. The rearrangement links TRBV12-3 or TRBV12-4 to TRBJ2-7; D might be TRBD1 (5 bases). This CDR3 has 11 amino acids. The V gene lost 3 bases and the J gene lost 7 bases, with 7 bases spanning the gap.

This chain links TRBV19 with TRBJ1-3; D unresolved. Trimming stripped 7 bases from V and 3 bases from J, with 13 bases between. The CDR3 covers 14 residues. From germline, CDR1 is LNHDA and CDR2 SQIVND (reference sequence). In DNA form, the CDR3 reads TGTGCCAGTAACCCGCTCTCGGGTGGAAACACCATATATTTT. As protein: CASNPLSGGNTIYF.

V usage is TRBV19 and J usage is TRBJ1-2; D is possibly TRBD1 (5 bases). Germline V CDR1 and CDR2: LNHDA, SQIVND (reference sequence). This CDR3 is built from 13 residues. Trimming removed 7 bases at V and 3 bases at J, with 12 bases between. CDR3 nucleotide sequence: TGTGCCAGTATGGTGGGGGGAGACTATGGCTACACCTTC. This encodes CASMVGGDYGYTF.

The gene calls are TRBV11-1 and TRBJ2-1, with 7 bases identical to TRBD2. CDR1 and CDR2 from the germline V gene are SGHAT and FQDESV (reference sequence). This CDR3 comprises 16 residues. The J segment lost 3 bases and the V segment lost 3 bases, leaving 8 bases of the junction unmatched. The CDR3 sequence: CASSFQAGKVYNEQFF. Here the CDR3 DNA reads TGTGCCAGCAGCTTTCAAGCGGGGAAAGTCTACAATGAGCAGTTCTTC. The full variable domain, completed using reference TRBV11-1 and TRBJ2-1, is EAEVAQSPRYKITEKSQAVAFWCDPISGHATLYWYRQILGQGPELLVQFQDESVVDDSQLPKDRFSAERLKGVDSTLKIQPAELGDSAMYLCASSFQAGKVYNEQFFGPGTRLTVL.